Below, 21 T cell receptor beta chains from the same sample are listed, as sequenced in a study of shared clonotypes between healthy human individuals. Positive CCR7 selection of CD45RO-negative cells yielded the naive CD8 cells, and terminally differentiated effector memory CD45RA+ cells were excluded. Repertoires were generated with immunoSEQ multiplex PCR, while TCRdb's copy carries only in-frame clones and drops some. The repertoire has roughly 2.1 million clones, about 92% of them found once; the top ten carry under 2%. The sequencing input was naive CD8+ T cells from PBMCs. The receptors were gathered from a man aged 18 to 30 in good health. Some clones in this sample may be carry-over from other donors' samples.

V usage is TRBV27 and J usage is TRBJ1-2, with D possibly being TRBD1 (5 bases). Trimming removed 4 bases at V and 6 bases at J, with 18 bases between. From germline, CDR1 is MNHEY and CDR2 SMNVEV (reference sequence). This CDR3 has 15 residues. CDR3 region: CASSSSWGINDGYTF. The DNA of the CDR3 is TGTGCCAGCAGTTCTTCATGGGGGATAAATGATGGCTACACCTTC.

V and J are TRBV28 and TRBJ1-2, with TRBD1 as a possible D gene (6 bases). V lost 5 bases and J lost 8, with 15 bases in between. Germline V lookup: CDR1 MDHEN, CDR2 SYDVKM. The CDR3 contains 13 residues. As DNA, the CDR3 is TGTGCCAGCAGTCCCCCATGGGGGCGAGGCTACACCTTC. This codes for CASSPPWGRGYTF.

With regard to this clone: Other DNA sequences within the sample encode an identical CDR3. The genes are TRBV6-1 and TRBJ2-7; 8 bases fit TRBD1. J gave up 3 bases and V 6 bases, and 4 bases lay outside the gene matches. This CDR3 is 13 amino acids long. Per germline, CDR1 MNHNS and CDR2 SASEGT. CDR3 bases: TGTGCCAGCAGCGACAGGGGAAGCTACGAGCAGTACTTC. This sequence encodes CASSDRGSYEQYF.

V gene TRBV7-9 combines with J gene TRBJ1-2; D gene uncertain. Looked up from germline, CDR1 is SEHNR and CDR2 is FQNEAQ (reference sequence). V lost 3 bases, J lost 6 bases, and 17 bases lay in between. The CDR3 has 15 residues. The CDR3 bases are TGTGCCAGCAGCTTCCTAGGACCTAAATTGGATGGCTACACCTTC. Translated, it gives CASSFLGPKLDGYTF.

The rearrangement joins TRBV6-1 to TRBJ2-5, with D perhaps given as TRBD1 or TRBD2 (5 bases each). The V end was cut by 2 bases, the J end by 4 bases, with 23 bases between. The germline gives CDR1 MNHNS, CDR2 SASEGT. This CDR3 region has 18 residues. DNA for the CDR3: TGTGCCAGCAGTGAATATGGGGACGCCGAGGGCCTGGGAGAGACCCAGTACTTC. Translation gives CASSEYGDAEGLGETQYF.

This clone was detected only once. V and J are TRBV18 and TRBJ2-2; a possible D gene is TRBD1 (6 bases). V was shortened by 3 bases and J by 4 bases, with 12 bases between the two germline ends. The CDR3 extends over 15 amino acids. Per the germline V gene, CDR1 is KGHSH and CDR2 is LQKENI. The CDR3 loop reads CASSPTPDSTGELFF. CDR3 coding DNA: TGTGCCAGCTCACCTACACCGGACAGCACCGGGGAGCTGTTTTTT.

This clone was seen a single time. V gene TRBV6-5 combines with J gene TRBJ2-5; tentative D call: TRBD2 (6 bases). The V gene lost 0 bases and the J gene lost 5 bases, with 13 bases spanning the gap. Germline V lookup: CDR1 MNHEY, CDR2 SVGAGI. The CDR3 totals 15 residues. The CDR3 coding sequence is TGTGCCAGCAGTTACTCGTTTTCCGCGGGGGAGACCCAGTACTTC. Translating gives CASSYSFSAGETQYF.

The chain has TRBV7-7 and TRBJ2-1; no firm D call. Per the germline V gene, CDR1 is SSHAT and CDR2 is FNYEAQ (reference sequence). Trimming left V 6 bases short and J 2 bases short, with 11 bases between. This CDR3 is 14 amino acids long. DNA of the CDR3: TGTGCCAGCAGTCCCGCAGTCACCTACAATGAGCAGTTCTTC. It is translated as CASSPAVTYNEQFF. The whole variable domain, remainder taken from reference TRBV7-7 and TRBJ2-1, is GAGVSQSPRYKVTKRGQDVTLRCDPISSHATLYWYQQALGQGPEFLTYFNYEAQPDKSGLPSDRFSAERPEGSISTLTIQRTEQRDSAMYRCASSPAVTYNEQFFGPGTRLTVL.

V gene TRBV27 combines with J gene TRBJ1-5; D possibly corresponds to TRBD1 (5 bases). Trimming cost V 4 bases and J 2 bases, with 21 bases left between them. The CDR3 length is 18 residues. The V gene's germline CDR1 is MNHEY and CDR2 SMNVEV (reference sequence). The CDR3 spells CASSSLGLIGARNQPQHF. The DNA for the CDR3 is TGTGCCAGCAGTTCCCTGGGTTTAATCGGGGCTCGCAATCAGCCCCAGCATTTT.

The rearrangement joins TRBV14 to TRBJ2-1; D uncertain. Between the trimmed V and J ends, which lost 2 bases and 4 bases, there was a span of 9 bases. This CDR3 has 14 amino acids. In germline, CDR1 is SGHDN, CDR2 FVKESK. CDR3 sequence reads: CASSQFLEYNEQFF. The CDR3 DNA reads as TGTGCCAGCAGCCAATTCTTGGAATACAATGAGCAGTTCTTC.

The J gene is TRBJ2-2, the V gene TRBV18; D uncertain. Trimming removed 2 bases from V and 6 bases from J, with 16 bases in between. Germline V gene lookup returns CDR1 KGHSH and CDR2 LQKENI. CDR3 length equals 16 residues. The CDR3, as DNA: TGTGCCAGCTCACCAGCCCTCGGTCAGTTACCCGGGGAGCTGTTTTTT. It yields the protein CASSPALGQLPGELFF.

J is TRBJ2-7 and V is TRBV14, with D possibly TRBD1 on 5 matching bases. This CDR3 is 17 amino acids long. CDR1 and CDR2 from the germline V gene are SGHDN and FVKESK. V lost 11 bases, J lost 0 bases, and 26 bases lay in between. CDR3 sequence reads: CAGNGDSSILSSYEQYF. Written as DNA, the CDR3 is TGTGCCGGCAACGGTGACAGCAGTATTTTGAGCTCCTACGAGCAGTACTTC.

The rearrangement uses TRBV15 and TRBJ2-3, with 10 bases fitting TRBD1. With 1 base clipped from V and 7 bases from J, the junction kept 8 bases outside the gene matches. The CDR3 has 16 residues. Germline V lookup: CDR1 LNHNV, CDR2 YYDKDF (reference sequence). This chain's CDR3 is CATSRVRQGALHTQYF. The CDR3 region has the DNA TGTGCCACCAGCAGAGTCCGACAGGGGGCCCTCCATACGCAGTATTTT.

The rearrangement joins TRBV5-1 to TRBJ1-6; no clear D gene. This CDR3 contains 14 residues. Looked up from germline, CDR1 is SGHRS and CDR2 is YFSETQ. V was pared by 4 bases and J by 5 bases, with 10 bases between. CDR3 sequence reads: CASSPNLNNSPLHF. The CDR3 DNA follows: TGCGCCAGCAGCCCAAACCTGAATAATTCACCCCTCCACTTT.

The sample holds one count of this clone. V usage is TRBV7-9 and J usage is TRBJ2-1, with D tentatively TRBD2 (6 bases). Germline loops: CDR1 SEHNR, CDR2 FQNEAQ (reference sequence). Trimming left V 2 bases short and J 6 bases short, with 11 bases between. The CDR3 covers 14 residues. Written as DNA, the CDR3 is TGTGCCAGCAGCTTAATTTTGGGAGGCAATGAGCAGTTCTTC. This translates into CASSLILGGNEQFF.

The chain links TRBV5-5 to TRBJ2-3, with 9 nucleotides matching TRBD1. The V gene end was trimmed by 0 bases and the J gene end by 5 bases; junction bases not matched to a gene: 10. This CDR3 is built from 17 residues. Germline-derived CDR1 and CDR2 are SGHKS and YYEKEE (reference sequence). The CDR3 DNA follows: TGTGCCAGCAGCTTGGAGGGACAGGGTAGTGTTGGAGATACGCAGTATTTT. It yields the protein CASSLEGQGSVGDTQYF. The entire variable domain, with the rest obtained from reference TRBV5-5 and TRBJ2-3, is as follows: DAGVTQSPTHLIKTRGQQVTLRCSPISGHKSVSWYQQVLGQGPQFIFQYYEKEERGRGNFPDRFSARQFPNYSSELNVNALLLGDSALYLCASSLEGQGSVGDTQYFGPGTRLTVL.

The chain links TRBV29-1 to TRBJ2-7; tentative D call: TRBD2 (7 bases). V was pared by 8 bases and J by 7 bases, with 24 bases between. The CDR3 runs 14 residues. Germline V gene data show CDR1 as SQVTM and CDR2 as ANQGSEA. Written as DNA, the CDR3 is TGCAGCACGCGAGATGGGGGGGCCTCGCGGGAGCAGTACTTC. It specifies CSTRDGGASREQYF.

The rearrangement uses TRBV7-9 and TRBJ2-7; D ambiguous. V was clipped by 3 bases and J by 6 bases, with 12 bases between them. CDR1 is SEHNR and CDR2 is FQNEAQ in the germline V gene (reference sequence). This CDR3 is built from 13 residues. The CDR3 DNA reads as TGTGCCAGCAGCTTGGCCGGTCCGGTCGAGCAGTACTTC. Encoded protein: CASSLAGPVEQYF.

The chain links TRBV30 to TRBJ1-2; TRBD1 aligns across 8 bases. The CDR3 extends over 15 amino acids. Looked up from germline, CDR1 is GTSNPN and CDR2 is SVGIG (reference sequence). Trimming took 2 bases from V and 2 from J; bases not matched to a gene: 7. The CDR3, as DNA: TGTGCCTGGAGTCGCGACAGGGGAGTGAACTATGGCTACACCTTC. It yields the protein CAWSRDRGVNYGYTF.

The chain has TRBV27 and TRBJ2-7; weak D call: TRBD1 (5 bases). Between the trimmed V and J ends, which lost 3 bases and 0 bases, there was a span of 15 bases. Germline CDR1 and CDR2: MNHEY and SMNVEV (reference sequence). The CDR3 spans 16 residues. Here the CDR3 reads CASSFSGAPSSYEQYF. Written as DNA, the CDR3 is TGTGCCAGCAGTTTCTCTGGGGCCCCGAGCTCCTACGAGCAGTACTTC.

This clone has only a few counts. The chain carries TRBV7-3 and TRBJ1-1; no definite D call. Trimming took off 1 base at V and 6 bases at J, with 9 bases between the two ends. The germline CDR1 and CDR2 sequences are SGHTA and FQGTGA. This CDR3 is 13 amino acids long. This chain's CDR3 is CASSLIRGSEAFF. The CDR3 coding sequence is TGTGCCAGCAGCTTAATCCGGGGATCTGAAGCTTTCTTT.